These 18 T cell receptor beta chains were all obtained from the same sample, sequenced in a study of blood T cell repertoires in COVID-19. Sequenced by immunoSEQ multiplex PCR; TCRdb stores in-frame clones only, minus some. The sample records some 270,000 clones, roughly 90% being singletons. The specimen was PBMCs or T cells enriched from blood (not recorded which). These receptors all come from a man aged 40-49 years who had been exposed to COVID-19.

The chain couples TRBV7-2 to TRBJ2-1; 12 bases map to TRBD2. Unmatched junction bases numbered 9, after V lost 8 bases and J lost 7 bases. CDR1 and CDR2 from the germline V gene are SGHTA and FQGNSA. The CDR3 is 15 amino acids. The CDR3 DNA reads TGTGCCAGCCGTTGGACTAGCGGGACGAAGAATGAGCAGTTCTTC. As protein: CASRWTSGTKNEQFF.

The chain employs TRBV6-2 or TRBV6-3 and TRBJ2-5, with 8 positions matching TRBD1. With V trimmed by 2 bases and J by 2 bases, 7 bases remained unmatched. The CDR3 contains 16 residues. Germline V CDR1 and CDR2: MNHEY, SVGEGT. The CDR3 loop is CASSYRTGSDQETQYF. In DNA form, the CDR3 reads TGTGCCAGCAGTTACAGGACAGGGTCGGATCAAGAGACCCAGTACTTC.

The DNA of the CDR3 is TGCGCCAGCAGCTCGGGACAGGGATCGGGTCAGCCCCAGCATTTT. Encoded protein: CASSSGQGSGQPQHF. The chain recombines TRBV5-1 with TRBJ1-5; the match to TRBD1 covers 9 bases. Looked up from germline, CDR1 is SGHRS and CDR2 is YFSETQ. With 3 bases clipped from V and 6 bases from J, the junction kept 7 bases outside the gene matches. This CDR3 is 15 amino acids long.

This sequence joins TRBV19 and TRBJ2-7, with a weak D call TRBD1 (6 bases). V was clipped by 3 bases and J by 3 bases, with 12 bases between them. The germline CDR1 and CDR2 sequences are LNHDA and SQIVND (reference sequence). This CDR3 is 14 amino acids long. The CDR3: CASSIPGQYYEQYF. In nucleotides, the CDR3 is TGTGCCAGTAGTATCCCCGGACAGTACTACGAGCAGTACTTC.

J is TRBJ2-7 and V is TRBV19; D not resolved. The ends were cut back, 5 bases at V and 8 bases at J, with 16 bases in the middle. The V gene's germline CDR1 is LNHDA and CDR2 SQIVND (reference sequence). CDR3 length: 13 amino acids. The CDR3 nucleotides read TGTGCCAGTAGTGTCCCGCGATCGATCAAGCAGTACTTC. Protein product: CASSVPRSIKQYF.

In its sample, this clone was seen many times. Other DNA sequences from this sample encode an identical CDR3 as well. As DNA, the CDR3 is TGTGCCAGCAGTGAAGGACAGGGGGCAGATACGCAGTATTTT. Protein: CASSEGQGADTQYF. V usage is TRBV6-1 and J usage is TRBJ2-3; 9 bases map to TRBD1. The CDR3 runs to 14 residues. The V segment lost 1 base and the J segment 4 bases; nucleotides outside the gene matches: 0. Germline lookup yields CDR1 MNHNS and CDR2 SASEGT.

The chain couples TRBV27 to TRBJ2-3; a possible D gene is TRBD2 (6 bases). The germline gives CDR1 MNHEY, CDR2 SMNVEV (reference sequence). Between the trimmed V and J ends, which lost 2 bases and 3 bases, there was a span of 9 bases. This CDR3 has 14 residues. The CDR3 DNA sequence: TGTGCCAGCAGTTTAGGCGGGGTTACAGATACGCAGTATTTT. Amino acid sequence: CASSLGGVTDTQYF.

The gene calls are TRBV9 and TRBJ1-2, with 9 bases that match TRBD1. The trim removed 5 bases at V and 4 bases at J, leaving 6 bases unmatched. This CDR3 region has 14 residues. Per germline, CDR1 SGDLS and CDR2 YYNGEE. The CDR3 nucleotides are TGTGCCAGCAGTAAGGGACAGGGAACCTATGGCTACACCTTC. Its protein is CASSKGQGTYGYTF. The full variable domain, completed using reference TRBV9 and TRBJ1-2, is DSGVTQTPKHLITATGQRVTLRCSPRSGDLSVYWYQQSLDQGLQFLIQYYNGEERAKGNILERFSAQQFPDLHSELNLSSLELGDSALYFCASSKGQGTYGYTFGSGTRLTVV.

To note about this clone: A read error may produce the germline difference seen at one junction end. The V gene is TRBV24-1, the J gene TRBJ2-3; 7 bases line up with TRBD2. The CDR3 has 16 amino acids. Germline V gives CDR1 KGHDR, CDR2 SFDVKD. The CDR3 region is CATSDPGGRGTDTQYF. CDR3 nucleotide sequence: TGTGCCACCAGTGACCCTGGAGGGAGGGGCACGGATACGCAGTATTTT.

The CDR3 DNA reads TGTGCCAGCAGCGTGGGGACTAGCTCTAGGGAGCAGTACTTC. Protein: CASSVGTSSREQYF. The chain combines TRBV9 with TRBJ2-7, with TRBD2 identical over 9 bases. The germline CDR1 and CDR2 sequences are SGDLS and YYNGEE. V was clipped by 2 bases and J by 7 bases; unmatched bases: 7. The CDR3 is 14 amino acids.

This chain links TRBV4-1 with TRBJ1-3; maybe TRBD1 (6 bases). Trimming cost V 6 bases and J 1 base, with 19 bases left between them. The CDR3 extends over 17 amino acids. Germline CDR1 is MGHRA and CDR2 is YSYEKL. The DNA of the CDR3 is TGCGCCAGCAGTCCTCTTGGACAGTGGAGTTCTGGAAACACCATATATTTT. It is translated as CASSPLGQWSSGNTIYF.

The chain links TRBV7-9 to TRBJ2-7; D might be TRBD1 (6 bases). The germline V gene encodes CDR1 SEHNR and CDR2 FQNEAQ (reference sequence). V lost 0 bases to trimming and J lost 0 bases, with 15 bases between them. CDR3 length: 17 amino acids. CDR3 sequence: CASSLASTGTFSYEQYF. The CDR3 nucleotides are TGTGCCAGCAGCTTAGCTTCGACAGGAACCTTCTCCTACGAGCAGTACTTC.

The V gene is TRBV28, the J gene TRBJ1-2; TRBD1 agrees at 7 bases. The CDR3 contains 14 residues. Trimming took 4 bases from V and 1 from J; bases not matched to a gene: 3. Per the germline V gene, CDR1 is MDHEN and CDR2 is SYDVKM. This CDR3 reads CASSWGDSNYGYTF. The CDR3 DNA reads TGTGCCAGCAGTTGGGGGGACAGTAACTATGGCTACACCTTC.

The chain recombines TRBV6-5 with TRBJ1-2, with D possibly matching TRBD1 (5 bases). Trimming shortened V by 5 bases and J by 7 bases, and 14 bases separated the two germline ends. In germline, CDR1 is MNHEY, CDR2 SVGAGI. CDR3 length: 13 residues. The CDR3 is CASSTGTPRGYTF. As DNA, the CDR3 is TGTGCCAGCAGTACCGGGACTCCACGTGGCTACACCTTC.

CDR3 amino acids: CASSPSSASGNTIYF. For the CDR3, the DNA is TGTGCCAGCAGCCCGTCTAGTGCCTCTGGAAACACCATATATTTT. The V and J genes are TRBV7-9 and TRBJ1-3; D is unclear. V gave up 5 bases and J gave up 0 bases, with 11 bases separating them. The CDR3 sequence is 15 residues long. CDR1 SEHNR and CDR2 FQNEAQ come from the germline V gene (reference sequence). Full variable domain (rest looked up from reference TRBV7-9 and TRBJ1-3): DTGVSQNPRHKITKRGQNVTFRCDPISEHNRLYWYRQTLGQGPEFLTYFQNEAQLEKSRLLSDRFSAERPKGSFSTLEIQRTEQGDSAMYLCASSPSSASGNTIYFGEGSWLTVV.

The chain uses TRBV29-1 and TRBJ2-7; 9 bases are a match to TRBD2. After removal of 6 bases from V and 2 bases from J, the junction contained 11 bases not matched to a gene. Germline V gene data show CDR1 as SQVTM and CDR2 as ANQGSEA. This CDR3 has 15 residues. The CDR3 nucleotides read TGCAGCGTCCGAAGACTAGCGGCAGGTGCCTACGAGCAGTACTTC. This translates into CSVRRLAAGAYEQYF.

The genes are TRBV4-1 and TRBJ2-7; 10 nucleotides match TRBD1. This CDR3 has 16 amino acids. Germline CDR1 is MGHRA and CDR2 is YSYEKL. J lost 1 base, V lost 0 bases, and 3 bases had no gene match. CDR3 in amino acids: CASSQEVGQGSYEQYF. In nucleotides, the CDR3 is TGCGCCAGCAGCCAAGAGGTGGGACAGGGGTCCTACGAGCAGTACTTC.

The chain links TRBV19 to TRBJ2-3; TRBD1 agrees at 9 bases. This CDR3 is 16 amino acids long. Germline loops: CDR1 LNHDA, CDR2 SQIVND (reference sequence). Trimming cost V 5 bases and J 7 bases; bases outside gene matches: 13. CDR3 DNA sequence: TGTGCCAGTAGTTTAACCCCGGGACAGGGTTCATATACGCAGTATTTT. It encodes CASSLTPGQGSYTQYF. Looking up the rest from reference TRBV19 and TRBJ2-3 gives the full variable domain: DGGITQSPKYLFRKEGQNVTLSCEQNLNHDAMYWYRQDPGQGLRLIYYSQIVNDFQKGDIAEGYSVSREKKESFPLTVTSAQKNPTAFYLCASSLTPGQGSYTQYFGPGTRLTVL.